This TCR beta chain was documented in a study of cytomegalovirus exposure and HLA in healthy donors. Study findings and constraints: A highly shared variant cluster was judged a likely technical artifact.

As for this clone: The antigen remains undetermined.

Germline V gene sequence: CDR1 SGDLS, CDR2 YYNGEE. The V segment lost 0 bases and the J segment 3 bases; nucleotides outside the gene matches: 4. This CDR3 is built from 15 residues. All the people who gave samples were healthy bone marrow donors. Researchers ran the PCR with 60 Vbeta and 13 Jbeta primers. As originally analysed: A later analysis counted approximately 80 million unique TCR beta chains, roughly 11 million shared. The table came from immunoSEQ multiplex PCR; TCRdb's copy has only in-frame clones and leaves some out. That table furnishes V, J and clone size, whereas the DNA furnished D and trimming. The profile covers around 85,000 clones, with approximately 69% appearing a single time and approximately 20% taken by the ten largest.

This TCR was sampled from a man aged 30 to 45 in good health and CMV-seropositive. Sequenced: PBMCs. The chain carries TRBV9 and TRBJ2-3, with TRBD2 matching 7 bases. The CDR3 region is CASSVGWGGTDTQYF. DNA of the CDR3: TGTGCCAGCAGCGTAGGTTGGGGAGGGACAGATACGCAGTATTTT.